Sequencing of this T cell receptor (beta chain) was carried out in a study of T-cell reconstitution after alpha-beta-depleted transplantation in children. Between the trimmed V and J ends, which lost 1 base and 6 bases, there was a span of 4 bases. The CDR3 loop spans 12 amino acids. CDR1 is SGDLS, CDR2 YYNGEE, per germline. Overall study results and limits: About two months after transplant, alpha-beta T cells reportedly came from several hundred expanded graft clones.

Construction of the TCRbeta library involved unique molecular identifiers. TCRdb passed the PCR reads through MiXCR, listing each CDR3 protein once. The repertoire holds roughly 500,000 distinct CDR3 sequences, with under 12% as singletons. Ten or more counts support this clonotype. Its antigen is not known. The specimen was PBMCs, collected before TCRalphabeta/CD19-depleted stem cell transplant. The receptor comes from a child aged 2-15 years with inherited bone marrow failure, due to receive a stem cell transplant. V is TRBV9 and J is TRBJ2-2; unclear D gene. CDR3 sequence (DNA): TGTGCCAGCAGCGTATCGCCCGGGGAGCTGTTTTTT. This translates into CASSVSPGELFF.